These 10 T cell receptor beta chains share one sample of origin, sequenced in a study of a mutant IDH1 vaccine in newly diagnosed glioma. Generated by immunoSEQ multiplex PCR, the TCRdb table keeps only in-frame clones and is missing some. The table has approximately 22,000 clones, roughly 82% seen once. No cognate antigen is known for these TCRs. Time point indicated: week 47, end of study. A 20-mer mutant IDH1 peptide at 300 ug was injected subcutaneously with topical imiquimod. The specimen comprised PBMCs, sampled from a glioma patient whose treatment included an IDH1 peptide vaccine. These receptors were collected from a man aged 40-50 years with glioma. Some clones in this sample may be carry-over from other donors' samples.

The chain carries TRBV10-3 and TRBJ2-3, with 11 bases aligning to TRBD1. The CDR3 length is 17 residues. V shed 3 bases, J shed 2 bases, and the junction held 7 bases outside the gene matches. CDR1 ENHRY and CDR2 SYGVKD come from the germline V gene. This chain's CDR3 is CAISDSWTGGDTDTQYF. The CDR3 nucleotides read TGTGCCATCAGTGACTCCTGGACAGGGGGCGACACAGATACGCAGTATTTT.

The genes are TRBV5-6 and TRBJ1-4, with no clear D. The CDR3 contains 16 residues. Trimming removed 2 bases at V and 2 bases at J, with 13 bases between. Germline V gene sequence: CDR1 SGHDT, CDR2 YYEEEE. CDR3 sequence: CASSFLGFATNEKLFF. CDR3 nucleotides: TGTGCCAGCAGCTTCCTCGGATTCGCGACTAATGAAAAACTGTTTTTT.

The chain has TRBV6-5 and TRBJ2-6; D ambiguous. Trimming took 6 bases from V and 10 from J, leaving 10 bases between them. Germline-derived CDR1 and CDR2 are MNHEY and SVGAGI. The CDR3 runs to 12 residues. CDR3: CASSQRYNVLTF. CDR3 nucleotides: TGTGCCAGCAGCCAGAGATATAACGTCCTGACTTTC.

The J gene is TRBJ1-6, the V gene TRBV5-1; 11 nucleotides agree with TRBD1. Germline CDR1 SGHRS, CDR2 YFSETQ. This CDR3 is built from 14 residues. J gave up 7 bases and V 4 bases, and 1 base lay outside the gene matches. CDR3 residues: CASSRDRGNSPLHF. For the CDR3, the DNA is TGCGCCAGCAGCCGGGACAGGGGGAATTCACCCCTCCACTTT.

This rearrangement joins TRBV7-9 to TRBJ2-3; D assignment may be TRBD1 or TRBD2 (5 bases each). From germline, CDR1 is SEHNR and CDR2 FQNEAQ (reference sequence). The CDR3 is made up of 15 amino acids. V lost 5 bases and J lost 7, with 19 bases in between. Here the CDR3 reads CASSLRDRGSYTQYF. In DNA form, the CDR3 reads TGTGCCAGCAGCCTCCGGGACCGCGGAAGCTATACGCAGTATTTT.

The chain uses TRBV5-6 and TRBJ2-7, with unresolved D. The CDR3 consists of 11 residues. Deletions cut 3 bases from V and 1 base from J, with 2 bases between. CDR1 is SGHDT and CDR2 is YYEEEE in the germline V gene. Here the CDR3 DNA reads TGTGCCAGCAGCTATTCCTACGAGCAGTACTTC. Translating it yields CASSYSYEQYF.

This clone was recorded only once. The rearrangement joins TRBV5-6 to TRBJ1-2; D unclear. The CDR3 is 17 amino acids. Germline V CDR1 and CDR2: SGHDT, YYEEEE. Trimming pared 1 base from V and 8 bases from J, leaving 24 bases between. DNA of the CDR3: TGTGCCAGCAGCTTGTATAGAGAATATACTATGAGCAGAGGCTACACCTTC. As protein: CASSLYREYTMSRGYTF.

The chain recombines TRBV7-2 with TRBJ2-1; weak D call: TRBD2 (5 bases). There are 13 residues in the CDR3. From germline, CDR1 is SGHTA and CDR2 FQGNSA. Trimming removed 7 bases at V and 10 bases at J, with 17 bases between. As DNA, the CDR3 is TGTGCCAGCACCCTCTTGGCGGGCGCGGAGCAGTTCTTC. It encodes CASTLLAGAEQFF.

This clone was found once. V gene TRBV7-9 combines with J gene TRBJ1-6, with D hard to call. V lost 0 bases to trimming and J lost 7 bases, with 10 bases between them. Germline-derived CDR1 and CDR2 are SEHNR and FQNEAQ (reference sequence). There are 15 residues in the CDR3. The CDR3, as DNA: TGTGCCAGCAGCTTAGCCGGGCAGAGAAATTCACCCCTCCACTTT. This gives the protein CASSLAGQRNSPLHF.

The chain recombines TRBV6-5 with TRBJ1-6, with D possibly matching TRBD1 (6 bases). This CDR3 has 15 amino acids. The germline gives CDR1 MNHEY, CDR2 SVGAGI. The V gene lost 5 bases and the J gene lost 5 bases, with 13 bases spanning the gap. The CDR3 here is CASSPPGHNNSPLHF. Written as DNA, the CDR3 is TGTGCCAGCAGTCCCCCGGGACATAATAATTCACCCCTCCACTTT.